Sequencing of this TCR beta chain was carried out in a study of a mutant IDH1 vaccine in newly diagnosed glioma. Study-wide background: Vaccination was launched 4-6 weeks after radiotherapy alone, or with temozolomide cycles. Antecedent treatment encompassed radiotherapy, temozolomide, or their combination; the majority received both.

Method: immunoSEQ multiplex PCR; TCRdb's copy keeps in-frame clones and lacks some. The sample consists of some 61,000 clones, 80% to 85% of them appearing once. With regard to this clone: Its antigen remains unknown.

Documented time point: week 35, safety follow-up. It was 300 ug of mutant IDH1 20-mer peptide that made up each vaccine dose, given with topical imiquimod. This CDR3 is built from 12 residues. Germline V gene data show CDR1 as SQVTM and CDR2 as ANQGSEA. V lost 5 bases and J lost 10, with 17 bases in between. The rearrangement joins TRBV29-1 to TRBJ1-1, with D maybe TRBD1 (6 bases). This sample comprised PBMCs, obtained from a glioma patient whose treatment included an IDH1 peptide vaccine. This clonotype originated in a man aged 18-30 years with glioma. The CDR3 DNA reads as TGCAGCGTTACATTCGCGAGGGGGGGAGCTTTCTTT. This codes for CSVTFARGGAFF.